Listed below are T cell receptor beta chains from one sample, sequenced in a study of cytomegalovirus exposure and HLA in healthy donors. The assay was immunoSEQ multiplex PCR, and TCRdb's table has in-frame clones only and misses some. The sample lists approximately 100,000 clones, about nine tenths occurring once. Sequenced input: PBMCs. The receptor source for this set is a man aged 25-45 years in good health and CMV-seropositive. Both conserved end residues are part of each CDR3. D genes are given only for firm matches. Clone size is shown for a subset of rows, as once, few, many or a class of expanded clone.

J gene | D gene | clone size | V gene | CDR3 DNA | CDR3 protein
TRBJ2-7 | TRBD1 | . | TRBV28 | TGTGCCAGCAGCCCCCCGGATCCAGGGGGCCGCTACGAGCAGTACTTC | CASSPPDPGGRYEQYF
TRBJ2-2 | . | . | TRBV7-9 | TGTGCCAGCAGCTTAATGCTAAGCTCCGGGGAGCTGTTTTTT | CASSLMLSSGELFF
TRBJ1-3 | . | . | TRBV9 | TGTGCCAGCAGCGTAGACTTCTCTGGAAACACCATATATTTT | CASSVDFSGNTIYF
TRBJ1-2 | . | few | TRBV19 | TGTGCCAGTAGCACAAGAACCGGACAGATTAACTATGGCTACACCTTC | CASSTRTGQINYGYTF
TRBJ2-1 | . | . | TRBV4-1 | TGCGCCAGCAGCCATTACAGGGTAGTCGGGAATGAGCAGTTCTTC | CASSHYRVVGNEQFF
TRBJ2-1 | TRBD2 | few | TRBV6-6 | TGTGCCAGCAGTGCGAGGACTAGCGGGAGCAATGAGCAGTTCTTC | CASSARTSGSNEQFF
TRBJ2-7 | TRBD2 | . | TRBV5-5 | TGTGCCAGCAGCTTGGGGGGACTAGACTACGAGCAGTACTTC | CASSLGGLDYEQYF
TRBJ1-1 | TRBD1 | . | TRBV2 | TGTGCCAGCAGCGGGACAGGGAGACCGGCCACTGAAGCTTTCTTT | CASSGTGRPATEAFF
TRBJ1-4 | TRBD1 | few | TRBV28 | TGTGCCAGCAGCTCGGGACAGGGGGGATTAAGGGAAAAACTGTTTTTT | CASSSGQGGLREKLFF
TRBJ2-5 | TRBD1 | once | TRBV5-1 | TGCGCCAGCAGCTTCGAGGACAGGGGGCTGAAGGAGACCCAGTACTTC | CASSFEDRGLKETQYF
TRBJ2-5 | . | few | TRBV10-3 | TGTGCCATCAGTGAACAACAGGGCAGGAAAACCCAGTACTTC | CAISEQQGRKTQYF
TRBJ2-1 | . | . | TRBV7-9 | TGTGCCAGCTCCCCTCCGGGAAACCAGATCAATGAGCAGTTCTTC | CASSPPGNQINEQFF
TRBJ1-2 | TRBD1 | . | TRBV27 | TGTGCCAGCAGTCTCTCGGGACAGGGCAACCCTCTCTATGGCTACACCTTC | CASSLSGQGNPLYGYTF
TRBJ2-7 | TRBD1 | . | TRBV25-1 | TGTGCCAGCAGTCTCACCTGGGACAGGGGGCACTACGAGCAGTACTTC | CASSLTWDRGHYEQYF
TRBJ2-1 | . | . | TRBV11-2 | TGTGCCAGCAGCTTAGTCGCGGGGACCTACAATGAGCAGTTCTTC | CASSLVAGTYNEQFF
TRBJ1-5 | . | . | TRBV30 | TGTGCCTGGAGTGGGGCAGGGGCGGTTCGTGGCAATCAGCCCCAGCATTTT | CAWSGAGAVRGNQPQHF
TRBJ1-6 | TRBD1 | . | TRBV9 | TGTGCCAGCAGCATCGACAGGGTAGGGTCACCCCTCCACTTT | CASSIDRVGSPLHF
TRBJ2-7 | . | . | TRBV10-1 | TGCGCCAGCAGGGCGGCCGGGACCTACGAGCAGTACTTC | CASRAAGTYEQYF
TRBJ2-1 | TRBD2 | . | TRBV2 | TGTGCCAGCAGGCGACTAGCTAGGAATGAGCAGTTCTTC | CASRRLARNEQFF
TRBJ1-4 | TRBD1 | . | TRBV7-9 | TGTGCCAGCGCAAGGACAGGGGTGATTGAAAAACTGTTTTTT | CASARTGVIEKLFF
TRBJ2-5 | . | . | TRBV28 | TGTGCCAGCAGCCCCGGACTTCGGGACCAAGAGACCCAGTACTTC | CASSPGLRDQETQYF
TRBJ2-4 | . | . | TRBV28 | TGTGCCAGCAGTTTTCCACAGGGCGCGGTAGCCAAAAACATTCAGTACTTC | CASSFPQGAVAKNIQYF
TRBJ2-1 | TRBD2 | once | TRBV29-1 | TGCAGCGTTGGGAAACGACTAGCCTCCTCCAGGGAGCAGTTCTTC | CSVGKRLASSREQFF
TRBJ2-1 | TRBD2 | . | TRBV6-1 | TGTGCCAGCAGTGATGGACTAGCGGGAGGGTTTAGCTCCTACAATGAGCAGTTCTTC | CASSDGLAGGFSSYNEQFF
TRBJ2-1 | . | . | TRBV27 | TGTGCCAGCAGCAGCGGTTATGTAACCAATGAGCAGTTCTTC | CASSSGYVTNEQFF
TRBJ2-4 | . | . | TRBV2 | TGTGCCAGCAGTGAAGCTAGACTGAACATTCAGTACTTC | CASSEARLNIQYF
TRBJ1-4 | . | . | TRBV28 | TGTGCCAGCTGCACAGGGCAAAATGAAAAACTGTTTTTT | CASCTGQNEKLFF
TRBJ1-2 | . | . | TRBV28 | TGTGCCAGCGCGACCGGGACACAATATGGCTACACCTTC | CASATGTQYGYTF
TRBJ2-5 | . | . | TRBV10-1 | TGCGCCAGCAGTGCTGGGCGGGGCACTCAAGAGACCCAGTACTTC | CASSAGRGTQETQYF
TRBJ2-3 | TRBD1 | once | TRBV29-1 | TGCAGCGTTGGACAGGGTTTCACAGATACGCAGTATTTT | CSVGQGFTDTQYF
TRBJ2-7 | . | . | TRBV10-3 | TGTGCCATCAGTGAGTATGTCGGGAACTTCTACGAGCAGTACTTC | CAISEYVGNFYEQYF